Sequencing of this T cell receptor beta chain was carried out in a study of lymphopenia after photon versus proton radiotherapy. Sequenced by immunoSEQ multiplex PCR; TCRdb stores in-frame clones only, minus some. The sample lists 30,000 to 40,000 clones; 92% were seen once. In its sample, this clone was seen a few times. The germline gives CDR1 SNHLY, CDR2 FYNNEI. This CDR3 has 11 amino acids. With 6 bases removed from V and 7 bases from J, the gap between germline ends came to 7 bases. This TCR derives from a man aged 55-75 years with cholangiocarcinoma. This chain connects TRBV2 to TRBJ1-3; D is perhaps TRBD1 (6 bases). The sequencing here drew on peripheral blood, taken from a patient treated with photon-based radiotherapy. The CDR3 loop reads CASRQGNTIYF. CDR3 DNA sequence: TGTGCCAGCAGACAGGGCAACACCATATATTTT. The variable domain in full, completed from reference TRBV2 and TRBJ1-3, reads EPEVTQTPSHQVTQMGQEVILRCVPISNHLYFYWYRQILGQKVEFLVSFYNNEISEKSEIFDDQFSVERPDGSNFTLKIRSTKLEDSAMYFCASRQGNTIYFGEGSWLTVV.